This T cell receptor (beta chain) was identified during a study of OX40 agonist ivuxolimab in advanced cancers. Study-wide points: The study found that CD8+ T cells averaged more expanded clones than CD4+. Compared with others, partial responders at 0.1-3.0 mg/kg displayed clonal expansion among the lowest.

Patients were excluded for autoimmune disease history or systemic immunosuppression. A word on this clone: Its antigen is not known.

Only in-frame clones appear in the TCRdb table, and some are missing; sequencing was by immunoSEQ multiplex PCR. Of about 78,000 clones in the sample, around 91% are singletons; the top ten hold 2.8%. Sample: CD4+ or CD8+ T cells sorted from blood, taken in a trial of the OX40 agonist ivuxolimab. The TCR originated in an adult with an advanced solid tumor such as melanoma, head and neck, liver or kidney cancer.

Written as DNA, the CDR3 is TGCGCCAGCAGCCGAACAGGGGGCGGCACTGAAGCTTTCTTT. This translates into CASSRTGGGTEAFF. This rearrangement joins TRBV4-1 to TRBJ1-1; TRBD1 aligns across 9 bases. CDR3 length: 14 amino acids. Germline CDR1 and CDR2: MGHRA and YSYEKL. The J segment lost 4 bases and the V segment lost 4 bases, leaving 4 bases of the junction unmatched.